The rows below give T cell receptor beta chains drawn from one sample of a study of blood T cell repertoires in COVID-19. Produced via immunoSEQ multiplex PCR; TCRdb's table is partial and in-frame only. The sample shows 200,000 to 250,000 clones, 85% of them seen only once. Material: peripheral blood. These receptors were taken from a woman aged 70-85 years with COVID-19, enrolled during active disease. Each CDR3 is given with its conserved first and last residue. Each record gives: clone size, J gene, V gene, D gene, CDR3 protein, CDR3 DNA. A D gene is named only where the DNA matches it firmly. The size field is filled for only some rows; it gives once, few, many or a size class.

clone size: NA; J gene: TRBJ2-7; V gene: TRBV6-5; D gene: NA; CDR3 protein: CASSSRVSLGLHEQYF; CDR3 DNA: TGTGCCAGCAGTTCCAGGGTATCTCTTGGCCTGCACGAGCAGTACTTC
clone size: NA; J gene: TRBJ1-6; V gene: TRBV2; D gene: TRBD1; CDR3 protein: CASNMGQLYNSPLHF; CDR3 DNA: TGTGCCAGCAATATGGGACAGTTATATAATTCACCCCTCCACTTT
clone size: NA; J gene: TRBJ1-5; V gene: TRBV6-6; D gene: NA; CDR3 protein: CASSGGRNQPQHF; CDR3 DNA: TGTGCCAGCAGCGGGGGGCGTAATCAGCCCCAGCATTTT
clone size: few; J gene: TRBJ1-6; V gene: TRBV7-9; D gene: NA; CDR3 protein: CASSLGTVNSPLHF; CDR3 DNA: TGTGCCAGCAGCTTAGGAACAGTAAATTCACCCCTCCACTTT
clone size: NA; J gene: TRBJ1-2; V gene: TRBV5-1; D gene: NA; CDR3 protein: CASSLGQAYNYGYTF; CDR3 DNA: TGCGCCAGCAGCTTGGGCCAGGCCTATAACTATGGCTACACCTTC
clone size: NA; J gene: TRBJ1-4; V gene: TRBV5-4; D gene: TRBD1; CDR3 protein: CASSRIPGGLEKLFF; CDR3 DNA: TGTGCCAGCAGCCGCATCCCAGGGGGCTTAGAAAAACTGTTTTTT
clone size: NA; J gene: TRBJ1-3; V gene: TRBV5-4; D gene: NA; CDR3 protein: CASSLGAVISGNTIYF; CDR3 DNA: TGTGCCAGCAGCTTGGGGGCAGTCATATCTGGAAACACCATATATTTT
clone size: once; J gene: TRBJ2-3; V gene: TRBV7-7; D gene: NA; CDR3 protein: CASSLSPSAFTDTQYF; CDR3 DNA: TGTGCTAGCAGCCTAAGTCCTAGCGCATTCACAGATACGCAGTATTTT
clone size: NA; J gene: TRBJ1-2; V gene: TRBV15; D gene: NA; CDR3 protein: CATSIGGALTYTF; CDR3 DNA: TGTGCCACCAGCATCGGAGGCGCCCTAACCTACACCTTC
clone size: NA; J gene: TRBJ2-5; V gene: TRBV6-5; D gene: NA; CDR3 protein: CASSYSRDTSQETQYF; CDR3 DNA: TGTGCCAGCAGTTACTCGAGGGACACCTCCCAAGAGACCCAGTACTTC
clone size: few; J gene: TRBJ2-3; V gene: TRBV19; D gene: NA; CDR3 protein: CASSMPQLGHTDTQYF; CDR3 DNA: TGTGCCAGTAGTATGCCCCAGTTGGGCCACACAGATACGCAGTATTTT
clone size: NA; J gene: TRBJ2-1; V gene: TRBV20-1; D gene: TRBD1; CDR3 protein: CSASEGADNEQFF; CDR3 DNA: TGCAGTGCTAGTGAGGGGGCCGACAATGAGCAGTTCTTC
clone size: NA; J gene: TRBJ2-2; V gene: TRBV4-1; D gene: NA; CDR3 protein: CASSQEVSAGYSTGELFF; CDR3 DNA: TGCGCCAGCAGCCAAGAGGTCTCAGCAGGATATTCCACCGGGGAGCTGTTTTTT
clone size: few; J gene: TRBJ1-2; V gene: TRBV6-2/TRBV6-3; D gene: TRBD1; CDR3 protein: CASSYPRLQGSGYTF; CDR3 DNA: TGTGCCAGCAGTTACCCCAGATTACAGGGGTCTGGCTACACCTTC
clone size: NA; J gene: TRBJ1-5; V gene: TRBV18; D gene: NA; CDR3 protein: CASALVPRGSNQPQHF; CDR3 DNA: TGTGCCAGCGCCCTTGTCCCCAGGGGTTCAAATCAGCCCCAGCATTTT